The present entry profiles one T cell receptor (beta chain) with its context. The antigen remains unidentified. This CDR3 has 15 amino acids. Germline V CDR1 and CDR2: SEHNR, FQNEAQ (reference sequence). V was shortened by 5 bases and J by 4 bases, with 14 bases between the two germline ends. Assay used: immunoSEQ multiplex PCR; TCRdb lists only in-frame clones, some missing. The sample lists 18,000 or so clones, about two thirds occurring once. These data are taken from a study of OX40 agonist ivuxolimab in advanced cancers. Findings and caveats of the study: Clonal expansion from baseline to week 6 occurred in both CD4+ and CD8+ T cells.

This clonotype originated in an adult with an advanced solid tumor such as melanoma, head and neck, liver or kidney cancer. The material sequenced was CD4+ or CD8+ T cells sorted from blood, taken in a trial of the OX40 agonist ivuxolimab. J is TRBJ1-4 and V is TRBV7-9; a weak D match, TRBD1 (6 bases). The chain's CDR3 is CASSQANRDNEKLFF. The CDR3 DNA reads TGTGCCAGCAGCCAAGCTAACAGGGATAATGAAAAACTGTTTTTT.